These 18 T cell receptor beta chains share one sample of origin, sequenced in a study of cytomegalovirus exposure and HLA in healthy donors. The PCR ran on 60 Vbeta and 13 Jbeta primers. Measured with immunoSEQ multiplex PCR; TCRdb has only the in-frame clones, and not every one. This table holds approximately 150,000 clones, approximately 83% found once. Sequencing used PBMCs. All receptors come from a male donor in good health and CMV-seronegative.

The chain is built from TRBV6-5 and TRBJ2-1; 10 nucleotides agree with TRBD1. This CDR3 is built from 15 residues. Germline-derived CDR1 and CDR2 are MNHEY and SVGAGI. V lost 6 bases to trimming and J lost 10 bases; unmatched junction nucleotides: 12. Written as DNA, the CDR3 is TGTGCCAGCAGGCCCTTGGGGGACAGGGGATCGGAGCAGTTCTTC. Its protein is CASRPLGDRGSEQFF.

The chain employs TRBV5-6 and TRBJ1-5; 8 bases align to TRBD1. Germline values: CDR1 SGHDT, CDR2 YYEEEE. The CDR3 has 16 amino acids. With 0 bases clipped from V and 2 bases from J, the junction kept 4 bases outside the gene matches. The CDR3 sequence is CASSLGAGGGNQPQHF. Written as DNA, the CDR3 is TGTGCCAGCAGCTTGGGGGCAGGGGGCGGCAATCAGCCCCAGCATTTT.

V and J are TRBV18 and TRBJ2-7; tentative D call: TRBD1 (5 bases). The V gene lost 5 bases and the J gene lost 6 bases, with 11 bases spanning the gap. From germline, CDR1 is KGHSH and CDR2 LQKENI. The length of the CDR3 is 12 residues. CDR3 loop: CASSDDSSEQYF. The CDR3, as DNA: TGTGCCAGCTCAGACGACAGTTCCGAGCAGTACTTC.

This chain uses TRBV27 with TRBJ2-7, with TRBD2 identical over 8 bases. Trimming took 6 bases from V and 2 from J; bases not matched to a gene: 3. CDR3 length: 13 residues. Germline V gives CDR1 MNHEY, CDR2 SMNVEV (reference sequence). The CDR3 region has the DNA TGTGCCAGCAGAGAGCGGGGGACCTACGAGCAGTACTTC. Its translation is CASRERGTYEQYF.

V gene TRBV5-1 combines with J gene TRBJ2-3; D is possibly TRBD1 (5 bases). CDR1 and CDR2 (germline): SGHRS, YFSETQ. V lost 3 bases and J 1 base, leaving 18 bases between the germline ends. The CDR3 is made up of 17 amino acids. CDR3 DNA sequence: TGCGCCAGCAGCTCCATGCGTTGGGGCCGAGGCACAGATACGCAGTATTTT. It specifies CASSSMRWGRGTDTQYF. Based on the CDR3 plus reference TRBV5-1 and TRBJ2-3, the full variable domain is KAGVTQTPRYLIKTRGQQVTLSCSPISGHRSVSWYQQTPGQGLQFLFEYFSETQRNKGNFPGRFSGRQFSNSRSEMNVSTLELGDSALYLCASSSMRWGRGTDTQYFGPGTRLTVL.

This chain connects TRBV6-1 to TRBJ2-5, with a weak D call TRBD1 (6 bases). The assigned J gene may be wrong: the sequence end matches TRBJ2-7 better. Germline-derived CDR1 and CDR2 are MNHNS and SASEGT. The CDR3 consists of 17 residues. In DNA, the CDR3 is TGTGCCAGCAGTGTCTACTCCTTTTCACAGGGAGCCTACGAGCAGTACTTC. It yields the protein CASSVYSFSQGAYEQYF.

The genes are TRBV18 and TRBJ1-5, with D possibly matching TRBD1 (6 bases). The V and J ends lost 0 bases and 6 bases respectively, with 15 bases between them. CDR3 size: 16 residues. Germline CDR1 reads KGHSH; CDR2 reads LQKENI. For the CDR3, the DNA is TGTGCCAGCTCACCACCGGGGACACCTGCGGCTCAGCCCCAGCATTTT. It is translated as CASSPPGTPAAQPQHF.

The chain has TRBV15 and TRBJ2-1, with TRBD2 matching over 13 bases. The CDR3 is 19 residues long. After removal of 5 bases from V and 12 bases from J, the junction contained 22 bases not matched to a gene. Germline CDR1 is LNHNV and CDR2 is YYDKDF (reference sequence). The CDR3, as DNA: TGTGCCACCAGCCGGACTAGCGGGGGTCCGACGCCGAGGTGGGGCGGGCAGTTCTTC. Protein: CATSRTSGGPTPRWGGQFF.

The rearrangement links TRBV2 to TRBJ1-6; tentatively, D is TRBD1 (5 bases). CDR1 SNHLY and CDR2 FYNNEI come from the germline V gene. The CDR3 length is 15 residues. The ends were cut back, 1 base at V and 9 bases at J, with 13 bases in the middle. In nucleotides, the CDR3 is TGTGCCAGCAGTGAAGTTAAGGGGTCGGGTTCACCCCTCCACTTT. Residues: CASSEVKGSGSPLHF.

The V and J genes are TRBV6-4 and TRBJ2-7; 12 bases align to TRBD2. The CDR3 is 15 residues long. Looked up from germline, CDR1 is MRHNA and CDR2 is SNTAGT. V trimming: 5 bases; J trimming: 5 bases; junction bases outside the gene matches: 7. The CDR3 DNA reads as TGTGCCAGCAGTCCTAGCGGGAGGGGGACTAACGAGCAGTACTTC. It translates to CASSPSGRGTNEQYF.

The rearrangement joins TRBV2 to TRBJ1-4; 7 positions agree with TRBD1. This CDR3 has 13 residues. Germline V gene data show CDR1 as SNHLY and CDR2 as FYNNEI. J lost 2 bases, V lost 8 bases, and 2 bases had no gene match. The CDR3 spells CASLQGTNEKLFF. The CDR3 region has the DNA TGTGCCAGCTTACAGGGGACTAATGAAAAACTGTTTTTT.

The rearrangement joins TRBV5-1 to TRBJ2-5; D might be TRBD1 (5 bases). The end of the DNA fits TRBJ2-7 better, so the J call may be wrong. The CDR3 is 16 residues long. The germline V gene has CDR1 SGHRS and CDR2 YFSETQ. The CDR3 region is CASSLGLADISYEQYF. CDR3 bases: TGCGCCAGCAGCTTGGGCTTGGCGGACATATCCTACGAGCAGTACTTC.

The chain employs TRBV7-9 and TRBJ2-1, with 9 bases matching TRBD1. CDR3 length equals 14 residues. CDR1 SEHNR and CDR2 FQNEAQ come from the germline V gene (reference sequence). V dropped 4 bases and J dropped 9; count of bases not matched to a gene: 7. The CDR3 region is CASSSRDREFEQFF. CDR3 nucleotide sequence: TGTGCCAGCAGCTCCCGGGACAGGGAATTTGAGCAGTTCTTC.

This chain links TRBV19 with TRBJ2-7, with a weak D call TRBD2 (6 bases). Trimming pared 3 bases from V and 7 bases from J, leaving 10 bases between. The CDR3 runs 12 residues. Germline CDR1 and CDR2: LNHDA and SQIVND (reference sequence). The CDR3 loop is CASSIGGREQYF. DNA of the CDR3: TGTGCCAGTAGTATTGGAGGGCGGGAGCAGTACTTC.

This clone showed up just a few times. This rearrangement joins TRBV19 to TRBJ2-5; D perhaps matches TRBD1 (6 bases). CDR1 LNHDA and CDR2 SQIVND come from the germline V gene (reference sequence). This CDR3 contains 15 residues. Trimming pared 2 bases from V and 2 bases from J, leaving 12 bases between. CDR3 sequence (DNA): TGTGCCAGTAGTATACGACAGGTAGTTCAAGAGACCCAGTACTTC. Protein product: CASSIRQVVQETQYF.

This sequence joins TRBV5-1 and TRBJ2-7; 11 bases agree with TRBD1. The germline gives CDR1 SGHRS, CDR2 YFSETQ. The V and J ends lost 7 bases and 6 bases, in that order; junction bases with no gene match: 9. The CDR3 is 14 amino acids. The CDR3 protein is CASASRDRGAEQYF. DNA for the CDR3: TGCGCCAGCGCTTCCCGGGACAGGGGGGCCGAGCAGTACTTC.

The V and J genes are TRBV7-2 and TRBJ1-1; D unclear. The germline CDR1 and CDR2 sequences are SGHTA and FQGNSA. The CDR3 is 15 residues long. V dropped 1 base and J dropped 1 base, with 10 bases sitting between them. The CDR3 coding sequence is TGTGCCAGCAGCTTAGTTGGGCAGAAGAACACTGAAGCTTTCTTT. It specifies CASSLVGQKNTEAFF.

The gene calls are TRBV5-1 and TRBJ2-1, with 11 bases that match TRBD1. Germline V gene sequence: CDR1 SGHRS, CDR2 YFSETQ. Germline trimming cut 0 bases from V and 1 base from J; bases unmatched to any gene: 6. The CDR3 spans 18 residues. CDR3 in amino acids: CASSLGTGGVRSYNEQFF. The DNA of the CDR3 is TGCGCCAGCAGCTTGGGGACAGGGGGCGTCAGGTCCTACAATGAGCAGTTCTTC.